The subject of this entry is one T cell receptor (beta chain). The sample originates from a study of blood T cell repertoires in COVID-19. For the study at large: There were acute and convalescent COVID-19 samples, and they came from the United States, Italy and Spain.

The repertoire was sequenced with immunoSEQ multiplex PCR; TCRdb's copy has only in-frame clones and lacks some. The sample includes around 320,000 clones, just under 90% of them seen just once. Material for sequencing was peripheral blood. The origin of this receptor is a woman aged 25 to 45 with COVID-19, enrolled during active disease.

The CDR3 DNA reads TGTGCCACCTCCTACCCGCGGGTCAAGCAGTATTTT. It encodes CATSYPRVKQYF. This chain uses TRBV2 with TRBJ2-3, with D possibly being TRBD2 (5 bases). The CDR3 covers 12 residues. Trimming stripped 10 bases from V and 11 bases from J, with 19 bases between. Germline V gene lookup returns CDR1 SNHLY and CDR2 FYNNEI.